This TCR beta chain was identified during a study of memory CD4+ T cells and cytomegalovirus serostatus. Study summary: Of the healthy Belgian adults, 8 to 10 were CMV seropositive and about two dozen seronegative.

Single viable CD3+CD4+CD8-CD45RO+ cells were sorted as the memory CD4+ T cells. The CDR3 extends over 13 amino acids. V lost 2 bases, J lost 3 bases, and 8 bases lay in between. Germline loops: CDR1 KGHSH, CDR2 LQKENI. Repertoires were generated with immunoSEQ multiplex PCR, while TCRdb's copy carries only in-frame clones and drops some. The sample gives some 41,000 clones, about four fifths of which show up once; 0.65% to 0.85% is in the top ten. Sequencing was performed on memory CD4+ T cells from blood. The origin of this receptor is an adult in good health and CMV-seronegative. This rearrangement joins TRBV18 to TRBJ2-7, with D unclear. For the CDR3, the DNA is TGTGCCAGCTCACCATCCGGGCTCTACGAGCAGTACTTC. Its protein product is CASSPSGLYEQYF.